The subject of this entry is one T cell receptor beta chain. Its antigen remains undetermined. The record has no base qualities; no much larger clone is one base away. This entry comes from a study of blood T cell repertoires in COVID-19 (TCRdb year 2020). The study in broad terms: Samples covering the acute and convalescent phases of COVID-19 were provided by collaborators in the United States, Italy and Spain. Nearly every sample came with metadata listing a de-identified subject ID, COVID-19 status, age in years and sex. The material from the prospective study consisted of cDNA or gDNA derived from T cells, B-cell-depleted T cells, or PBMCs. Deeply sampled blood TCRbeta repertoires from subjects exposed to, actively infected with, or recovered from COVID-19 were included in the dataset. HLA class I and class II types, where available, came from metadata supplied by the sample provider rather than from assay-based typing. The repertoires were released in a freely available public database intended as a resource for research on the immune response to SARS-CoV-2. Samples were obtained from the ongoing ImmuneRACE study (first 160 participants) and from 950 to 1,500 subjects provided by 6 global collaborators. Results and caveats for the whole study, not just this receptor: The quantity of clinical and demographic metadata differed by source and by participant and was supplied without curation.

TCRbeta CDR3 regions were amplified from genomic DNA using the immunoSEQ Assay, a bias-controlled multiplex PCR. As for the authors' bioinformatics: The number of nucleated cells in each sample was estimated by amplification of reference gene primers within the assay. Sequence reads were collapsed and filtered to measure the absolute abundance of every unique TCRbeta CDR3 rearrangement. For each sample, productive Simpson clonality was calculated by taking the square root of Simpson's diversity index across productive rearrangements. The table was pulled from immuneACCESS by TCRdb, which kept in-frame rearrangements only. Such tables lose some clones; where checked, under half of the loss comes from unresolved V genes, and the rest has no known cause. D and trimming were read from the DNA, whereas the V and J calls and clone size are those reported in that table. The sample includes a few hundred thousand clones, with around 80% observed a single time. About 10% of the sample lies in the top ten.

The CDR3, from cysteine to phenylalanine, totals 16 residues. The entry retains the CDR3 DNA only, 48 bases that are in frame from base 1. Taken from the germline V gene (reference sequence), the CDR1 and CDR2 loops are SGHNT and YYREEE. V trim: 3 bases; J trim: 8 bases; unmatched bases: 14. Each collaborating institution followed its own protocols to collect whole blood in K2EDTA tubes. For TCRbeta analysis, collaborators shipped samples as frozen whole blood, isolated PBMCs, or DNA extracted from either of those sample types. Specimen: peripheral blood. Recombination linked TRBV5-4 to TRBJ1-2; TRBD1 aligns with 9 central bases. The clonotype originates from a middle-aged man with active or convalescent COVID-19. The DNA is TGTGCCAGCAGCTCGGGGACAGGGAAAGGAGCGCGGGGCTACACCTTC. This codes for CASSSGTGKGARGYTF.